This TCR beta chain was found in a study of cytomegalovirus exposure and HLA in healthy donors. The study, taken as a whole, reports: Analysis performed later found roughly 18,000 TCR beta sequences associated with HLA alleles at 0.05 false discovery rate. Most of the CMV-associated TCR beta chains (in a later analysis) appeared to be HLA-restricted.

Amplification used 60 Vbeta primers and 13 Jbeta primers. Clones were sequenced by immunoSEQ multiplex PCR, and TCRdb holds only the in-frame ones, with some missing. The sample carries about 120,000 clones, 50% to 65% recorded once. Per the germline V gene, CDR1 is MDHEN and CDR2 is SYDVKM. The CDR3 runs 16 residues. With 3 bases removed from V and 1 base from J, the gap between germline ends came to 13 bases. With respect to this clone: What it recognizes is unknown.

Healthy donors of bone marrow made up the group. This TCR was recovered from a man aged 35 to 55 in good health and CMV-seropositive. The rearrangement joins TRBV28 to TRBJ1-5; D not certain. The sequenced sample consisted of PBMCs. CDR3 bases: TGTGCCAGCAGTTTTTTGTACTCAACGAGCAATCAGCCCCAGCATTTT. As protein: CASSFLYSTSNQPQHF.